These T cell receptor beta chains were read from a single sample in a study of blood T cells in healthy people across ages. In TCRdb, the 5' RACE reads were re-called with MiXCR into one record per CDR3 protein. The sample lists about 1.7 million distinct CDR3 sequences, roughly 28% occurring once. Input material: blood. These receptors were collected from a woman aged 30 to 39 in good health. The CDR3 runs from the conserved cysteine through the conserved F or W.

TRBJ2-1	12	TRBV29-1	CSVPSQGNEQFF
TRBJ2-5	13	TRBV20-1	CSGGLTYQETQYF
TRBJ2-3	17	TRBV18	CASSPYNGQLVPDTQYF
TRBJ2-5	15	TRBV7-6	CASSPNHGVRETQYF
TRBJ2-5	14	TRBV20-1	CSGRASGAQETQYF
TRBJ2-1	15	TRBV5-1	CASSLDWGRRAEQFF
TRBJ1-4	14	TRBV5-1	CASSLGQTSIRLFF
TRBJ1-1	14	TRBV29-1	CSVSVETVNTEAFF
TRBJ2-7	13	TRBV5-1	CASKGDSNYEQYF
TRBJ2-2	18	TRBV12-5	CASGLPGGSLSNTGELFF
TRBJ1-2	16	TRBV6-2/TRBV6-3	CASSPPLGGANYGYTF
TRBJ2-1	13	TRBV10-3	CAISALKRWGQFF